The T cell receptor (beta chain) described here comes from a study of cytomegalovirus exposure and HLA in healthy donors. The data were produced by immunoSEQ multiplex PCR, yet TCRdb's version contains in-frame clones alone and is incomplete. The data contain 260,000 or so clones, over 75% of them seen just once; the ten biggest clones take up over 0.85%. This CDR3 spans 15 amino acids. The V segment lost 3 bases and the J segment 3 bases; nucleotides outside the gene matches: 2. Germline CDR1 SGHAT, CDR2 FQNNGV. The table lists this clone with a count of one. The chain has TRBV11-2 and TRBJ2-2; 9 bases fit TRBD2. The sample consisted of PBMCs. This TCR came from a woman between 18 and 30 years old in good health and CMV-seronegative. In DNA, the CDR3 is TGTGCCAGCAGCTTCGGCGGGAGGGACACCGGGGAGCTGTTTTTT. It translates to CASSFGGRDTGELFF. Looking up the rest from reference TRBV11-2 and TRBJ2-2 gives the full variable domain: EAGVAQSPRYKIIEKRQSVAFWCNPISGHATLYWYQQILGQGPKLLIQFQNNGVVDDSQLPKDRFSAERLKGVDSTLKIQPAKLEDSAVYLCASSFGGRDTGELFFGEGSRLTVL.